This T cell receptor (beta chain) was recorded in a study of T cell responses to AZD1222 COVID-19 vaccine. Study-wide results and caveats: Regions 160-218 and 743-854 dominated among vaccine-associated CD4 TCRs spanning spike. Among AZD1222 vaccinees, only six or seven were seropositive at baseline.

With regard to this clone: The antigen remains undetermined.

Sequenced by immunoSEQ multiplex PCR; TCRdb stores in-frame clones only, minus some. The sample has 160,000 or so clones, more than 80% seen once. This TCR was sampled from an adult in good health. Sequencing was performed on peripheral blood, taken on day 0 of AZD1222 vaccination.

The CDR3 loop reads CATSARGPTNEKLFF. As DNA, the CDR3 is TGTGCCACCAGCGCTCGGGGGCCAACTAATGAAAAACTGTTTTTT. This chain connects TRBV15 to TRBJ1-4; D is possibly TRBD1 (6 bases). Per germline, CDR1 LNHNV and CDR2 YYDKDF (reference sequence). Deletions cut 5 bases from V and 0 bases from J, with 10 bases between. This CDR3 has 15 residues.